This entry lists 26 T cell receptor beta chains sequenced from one sample in a study of blood T cell repertoires in COVID-19. Here immunoSEQ multiplex PCR was the method, and the copy in TCRdb shows in-frame clones only, minus some. The sample carries over 35,000 clones, around nine tenths recorded once. Material for sequencing was peripheral blood. The origin of the receptors is a human donor in a cohort sampled during active COVID-19.

This sequence joins TRBV15 and TRBJ2-7; TRBD2 agrees at 7 bases. CDR1 is LNHNV and CDR2 is YYDKDF in the germline V gene (reference sequence). The CDR3 extends over 14 amino acids. V was clipped by 5 bases and J by 0 bases; unmatched bases: 4. The CDR3: CATSLRGNSYEQYF. The CDR3 DNA sequence: TGTGCCACCAGCCTGCGGGGGAACTCCTACGAGCAGTACTTC.

This sequence joins TRBV7-2 and TRBJ2-7, with 8 bases fitting TRBD2. The CDR3 spans 14 residues. Germline trimming cut 4 bases from V and 3 bases from J; bases unmatched to any gene: 5. CDR1 and CDR2 from the germline V gene are SGHTA and FQGNSA. CDR3 sequence reads: CASSSRGGYYEQYF. In DNA, the CDR3 is TGTGCCAGCAGCTCCCGGGGGGGTTACTACGAGCAGTACTTC.

The gene calls are TRBV6-5 and TRBJ1-6, with 9 bases identical to TRBD1. CDR3 length equals 15 residues. Looked up from germline, CDR1 is MNHEY and CDR2 is SVGAGI. V lost 7 bases, J lost 9 bases, and 10 bases stayed unmatched. CDR3 sequence reads: CASIREQGASSPLHF. The DNA of the CDR3 is TGTGCCAGCATACGGGAACAGGGGGCTAGTTCACCCCTCCACTTT.

The chain is built from TRBV12-5 and TRBJ2-7; a weak D match, TRBD1 (5 bases). This CDR3 has 14 amino acids. V lost 6 bases and J 6 bases, leaving 18 bases between the germline ends. Germline CDR1 reads LGHNT; CDR2 reads FRNRAP. The CDR3 nucleotides read TGTGCTAGTGGCTTTGGGCAGGGATCGTCCGAGCAGTACTTC. Translated, it gives CASGFGQGSSEQYF. Filled out from reference TRBV12-5 and TRBJ2-7, the complete variable domain reads DARVTQTPRHKVTEMGQEVTMRCQPILGHNTVFWYRQTMMQGLELLAYFRNRAPLDDSGMPKDRFSAEMPDATLATLKIQPSEPRDSAVYFCASGFGQGSSEQYFGPGTRLTVT.

This chain links TRBV7-9 with TRBJ2-2; 8 bases map to TRBD1. This CDR3 is 14 amino acids long. Germline lookup yields CDR1 SEHNR and CDR2 FQNEAQ (reference sequence). V trimming: 8 bases; J trimming: 5 bases; junction bases outside the gene matches: 7. The CDR3 region has the DNA TGTGCCAGCTCGGTACAGGGGGGAACCGGGGAGCTGTTTTTT. It yields the protein CASSVQGGTGELFF.

The chain employs TRBV3-1 (or the pseudogene TRBV3-2) and TRBJ2-5; 8 bases fit TRBD1. The trim removed 3 bases at V and 3 bases at J, leaving 3 bases unmatched. CDR3 length: 14 residues. CDR1 is LGHDT and CDR2 is YNNKEL in the germline V gene (reference sequence). The CDR3 DNA is TGTGCCAGCAGCCAGGGGACAGGAGAAGAGACCCAGTACTTC. The encoded protein is CASSQGTGEETQYF.

The gene calls are TRBV28 and TRBJ1-4; TRBD1 agrees at 8 bases. The CDR3 contains 18 residues. V trimming: 4 bases; J trimming: 8 bases; junction bases outside the gene matches: 18. Germline CDR1 and CDR2: MDHEN and SYDVKM. The CDR3 loop reads CASSSGQGAQGLGEKLFF. The CDR3 nucleotides read TGTGCCAGCAGTTCTGGGCAGGGGGCGCAGGGTTTAGGAGAAAAACTGTTTTTT. The whole variable domain, remainder taken from reference TRBV28 and TRBJ1-4, is DVKVTQSSRYLVKRTGEKVFLECVQDMDHENMFWYRQDPGLGLRLIYFSYDVKMKEKGDIPEGYSVSREKKERFSLILESASTNQTSMYLCASSSGQGAQGLGEKLFFGSGTQLSVL.

For the CDR3, the DNA is TGTGCCAGCAGCGTAGCCCAGTGGAGGGAAACTGAAGCTTTCTTT. It translates to CASSVAQWRETEAFF. This rearrangement joins TRBV9 to TRBJ1-1; D is unclear. CDR3 length: 15 amino acids. Germline V gene data show CDR1 as SGDLS and CDR2 as YYNGEE. V shed 0 bases and J shed 5 bases, with 14 bases lying between them.

The V and J genes are TRBV5-4 and TRBJ2-7; D possibly corresponds to TRBD2 (6 bases). Germline values: CDR1 SGHNT, CDR2 YYREEE (reference sequence). Trimming took 2 bases from V and 1 from J, leaving 13 bases between them. There are 15 residues in the CDR3. The CDR3 DNA reads TGTGCCAGCAGCTTCGGGGGTTCAAGGTCCTACGAGCAGTACTTC. Translation: CASSFGGSRSYEQYF.

This sequence joins TRBV6-4 and TRBJ2-7, with TRBD1 matching 10 bases. The CDR3 is 15 amino acids. In germline, CDR1 is MRHNA, CDR2 SNTAGT. V lost 3 bases, J lost 5 bases, and 7 bases stayed unmatched. The CDR3 sequence is CASSEGRDRGDEQYF. CDR3 DNA sequence: TGTGCCAGCAGTGAAGGTAGGGACAGGGGTGACGAGCAGTACTTC.

The chain uses TRBV14 and TRBJ2-1, with 7 bases fitting TRBD1. CDR3 length equals 13 residues. Germline trimming cut 4 bases from V and 13 bases from J; bases unmatched to any gene: 10. CDR1 and CDR2 (germline): SGHDN, FVKESK. This CDR3 is CASSPRTGPRQFF. CDR3 coding DNA: TGTGCCAGCAGCCCCAGGACAGGCCCGAGACAGTTCTTC.

The CDR3, as DNA: TGTGCCAGCAGTGTCGGCGGAAGGGGCACTGAAGCTTTCTTT. Translating gives CASSVGGRGTEAFF. V gene TRBV9 combines with J gene TRBJ1-1; perhaps TRBD1 as D (5 bases). Germline-derived CDR1 and CDR2 are SGDLS and YYNGEE. Trimming removed 5 bases at V and 4 bases at J, with 15 bases between. The CDR3 totals 14 residues.

The chain couples TRBV29-1 to TRBJ2-3; perhaps TRBD2 as D (6 bases). V dropped 1 base and J dropped 3 bases, with 14 bases sitting between them. Germline V gene data show CDR1 as SQVTM and CDR2 as ANQGSEA. The CDR3 extends over 15 amino acids. The DNA for the CDR3 is TGCAGCGTTGAAGGGCTTGGGCGGGAAACAGATACGCAGTATTTT. It encodes CSVEGLGRETDTQYF.

CDR3 nucleotides: TGTGCCAGCAGTGCAGCGGGACAGGTTATCAACGAGCAGTACTTC. This sequence encodes CASSAAGQVINEQYF. The chain links TRBV27 to TRBJ2-7; perhaps TRBD1 as D (8 bases). The CDR3 length is 15 residues. Germline V lookup: CDR1 MNHEY, CDR2 SMNVEV (reference sequence). V was trimmed by 5 bases and J by 5 bases, leaving 19 bases between them.

The rearrangement uses TRBV12-5 and TRBJ1-1; a weak D match, TRBD1 (6 bases). The CDR3 length is 15 residues. Germline CDR1 LGHNT, CDR2 FRNRAP. Trimming left V 6 bases short and J 0 bases short, with 14 bases between. CDR3 sequence reads: CASGPPTGLNTEAFF. CDR3 DNA: TGTGCTAGTGGCCCGCCTACAGGGTTGAACACTGAAGCTTTCTTT.

In this sample, this clone is medium-sized (0.01 to 0.1%). V and J are TRBV6-5 and TRBJ2-7; 9 nucleotides align to TRBD1. This CDR3 contains 15 residues. From germline, CDR1 is MNHEY and CDR2 SVGAGI. Losses at the gene ends were 8 bases for V and 3 bases for J; bases not matched to a gene: 11. The chain's CDR3 is CASQTSGQGFYEQYF. The DNA for the CDR3 is TGTGCCAGCCAGACTTCCGGACAGGGGTTCTACGAGCAGTACTTC.

The rearrangement joins TRBV6-1 to TRBJ2-7; 8 nucleotides align to TRBD1. V was clipped by 5 bases and J by 5 bases; unmatched bases: 5. Germline values: CDR1 MNHNS, CDR2 SASEGT. The CDR3 runs 13 residues. The CDR3 DNA is TGTGCCAGCAGTAGTTCGACAGGGGACGAGCAGTACTTC. Its translation is CASSSSTGDEQYF.

The CDR3, as DNA: TGTGCCAGCAGCCAAAACAGCTATGGCTACACCTTC. This codes for CASSQNSYGYTF. The chain links TRBV14 to TRBJ1-2; D not resolved. The CDR3 has 12 residues. CDR1 and CDR2 from the germline V gene are SGHDN and FVKESK. V lost 2 bases, J lost 4 bases, and 5 bases lay in between.

J is TRBJ2-1 and V is TRBV10-3, with 10 nucleotides matching TRBD2. This CDR3 comprises 14 residues. Germline trimming cut 8 bases from V and 7 bases from J; bases unmatched to any gene: 8. Germline-derived CDR1 and CDR2 are ENHRY and SYGVKD. The CDR3 loop is CAISGTSALNEQFF. The CDR3 DNA reads TGTGCCATCTCCGGGACTAGCGCCCTAAATGAGCAGTTCTTC.

This chain connects TRBV28 to TRBJ2-1; the match to TRBD2 covers 7 bases. Germline loops: CDR1 MDHEN, CDR2 SYDVKM. The junction had 8 bases not matched to a gene; V was cut back by 6 bases and J by 0 bases. There are 16 residues in the CDR3. The CDR3 DNA reads as TGTGCCAGCAGGGGAGGGGCGGGGAGCTCCTACAATGAGCAGTTCTTC. It translates to CASRGGAGSSYNEQFF.

V is TRBV12-3 or TRBV12-4 and J is TRBJ2-7, with D possibly being TRBD1 (6 bases). The length of the CDR3 is 13 residues. Trimming took 3 bases from V and 3 from J, leaving 9 bases between them. The DNA for the CDR3 is TGTGCCAGCAGTTTGCAGGGGTACTACGAGCAGTACTTC. Residues: CASSLQGYYEQYF.

V usage is TRBV13 and J usage is TRBJ1-3, with D possibly being TRBD1 (5 bases). V was clipped by 5 bases and J by 2 bases, with 16 bases between them. Germline V CDR1 and CDR2: PRHDT, FYEKMQ (reference sequence). This CDR3 has 16 residues. This CDR3 is CASSPQGLSAGNTIYF. The CDR3 DNA reads TGTGCCAGCAGCCCTCAGGGCCTATCTGCTGGAAACACCATATATTTT.

This chain connects TRBV11-3 to TRBJ1-5; no clear D. The CDR3 is made up of 13 amino acids. V was pared by 4 bases and J by 1 base, with 5 bases between. The germline V gene encodes CDR1 SGHNT and CDR2 YENEEA. The CDR3 DNA reads as TGTGCCAGCAGCTCGGGGAGCAATCAGCCCCAGCATTTT. This codes for CASSSGSNQPQHF.

This chain links TRBV25-1 with TRBJ2-2; no firm D call. The CDR3 is made up of 15 amino acids. Trimming cost V 0 bases and J 6 bases, with 11 bases left between them. Per germline, CDR1 MGHDK and CDR2 SYGVNS. CDR3 in DNA: TGTGCCAGCAGTGAATATGAGGATGCCGCCGGGGAGCTGTTTTTT. Protein sequence: CASSEYEDAAGELFF.

The chain recombines TRBV29-1 with TRBJ2-1, with TRBD1 matching over 7 bases. Germline V gives CDR1 SQVTM, CDR2 ANQGSEA. Trimming removed 6 bases from V and 4 bases from J; junction bases left unmatched: 6. The CDR3 sequence is 13 residues long. CDR3 in amino acids: CSVMTGSYNEQFF. CDR3 nucleotide sequence: TGCAGCGTAATGACAGGGTCGTACAATGAGCAGTTCTTC.

V and J are TRBV6-5 and TRBJ1-3; TRBD1 might be the D (6 bases). The CDR3 spans 14 residues. V dropped 6 bases and J dropped 3 bases, with 12 bases sitting between them. Germline CDR1 MNHEY, CDR2 SVGAGI. The CDR3 reads CASRPGQSGNTIYF. In nucleotides, the CDR3 is TGTGCCAGCAGACCCGGACAGAGTGGAAACACCATATATTTT.